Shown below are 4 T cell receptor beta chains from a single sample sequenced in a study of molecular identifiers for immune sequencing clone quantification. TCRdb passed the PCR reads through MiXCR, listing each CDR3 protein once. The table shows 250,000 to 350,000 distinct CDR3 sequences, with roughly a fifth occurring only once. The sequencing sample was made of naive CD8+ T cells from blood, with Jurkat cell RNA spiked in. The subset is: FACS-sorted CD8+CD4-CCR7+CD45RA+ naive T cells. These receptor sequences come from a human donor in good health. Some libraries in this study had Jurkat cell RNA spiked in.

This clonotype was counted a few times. The CDR3 bases are TGTGCCAGCAGCCCTGTTTTAATGGGGGATACGCAGTATTTT. This codes for CASSPVLMGDTQYF. The chain employs TRBV12-3 or TRBV12-4 and TRBJ2-3; no clear D. Trimming shortened V by 6 bases and J by 6 bases, and 16 bases separated the two germline ends. This CDR3 contains 14 residues.

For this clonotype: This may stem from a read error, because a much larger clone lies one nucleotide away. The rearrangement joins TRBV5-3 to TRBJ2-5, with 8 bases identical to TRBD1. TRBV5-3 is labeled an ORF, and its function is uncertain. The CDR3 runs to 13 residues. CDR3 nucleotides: TGTACCAGCAGCTCAGGGGGCCCTGAGACCCAGTACTTC. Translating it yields CTSSSGGPETQYF.

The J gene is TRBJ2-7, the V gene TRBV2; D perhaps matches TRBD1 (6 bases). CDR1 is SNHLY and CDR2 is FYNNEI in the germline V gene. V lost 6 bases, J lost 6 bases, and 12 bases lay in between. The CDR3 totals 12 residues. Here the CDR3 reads CASRQTGPEQYF. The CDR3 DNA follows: TGTGCCAGCAGGCAAACAGGGCCCGAGCAGTACTTC.

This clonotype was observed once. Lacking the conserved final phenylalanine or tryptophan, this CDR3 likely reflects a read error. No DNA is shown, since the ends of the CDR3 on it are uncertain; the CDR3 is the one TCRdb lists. This CDR3 is CASGNRDRDPYNEQLS. The chain combines TRBV5-1 with TRBJ2-1; the tabulated D call, TRBD1, remains unverified against the DNA. Germline assignment: CDR1 SGHRS and CDR2 YFSETQ. The CDR3 extends over 16 residues, inclusive of both ends.